These 10 T cell receptor beta chains originate from one sample sequenced in a study of regulatory T cells in long-lasting Graves disease. In building TCR beta libraries, iRepertoire HTBI primers were used together with Arm-PCR of CDR3 regions. Each CDR3 protein gets one entry after TCRdb re-called the multiplex PCR reads with MiXCR. The table shows a few hundred thousand distinct CDR3 sequences, with around 23% occurring only once. The time point was: persistent/refractory GD, antithyroid drugs over 5 years with positive TRAb. PBMCs provided the RNA from which the TCR library was made. The source material was peripheral blood mononuclear cells (PBMCs), sampled when the disease was refractory, from a patient treated with antithyroid drugs. The receptors here all came from a female donor with Graves disease.

This clonotype was observed many times. The gene calls are TRBV20-1 and TRBJ2-5; perhaps TRBD2 as D (5 bases). V was shortened by 0 bases and J by 5 bases, with 16 bases between the two germline ends. The CDR3 length is 15 residues. Germline-derived CDR1 and CDR2 are DFQATT and SNEGSKA (reference sequence). Here the CDR3 reads CSARDPVGRGETQYF. The CDR3 nucleotides are TGCAGTGCTAGAGATCCCGTAGGCAGAGGGGAGACCCAGTACTTC.

There are many counts of this clonotype. The J gene is TRBJ1-6, the V gene TRBV28, with no clear D. V dropped 3 bases and J dropped 5 bases, with 11 bases sitting between them. The CDR3 contains 15 residues. Germline V gene data show CDR1 as MDHEN and CDR2 as SYDVKM. The DNA for the CDR3 is TGTGCCAGCAGTTTCCCCACAGTTAATAATTCACCCCTCCACTTT. It codes for CASSFPTVNNSPLHF.

J is TRBJ2-1 and V is TRBV5-1; 7 bases align to TRBD2. The V segment lost 5 bases and the J segment 3 bases; nucleotides outside the gene matches: 5. Germline loops: CDR1 SGHRS, CDR2 YFSETQ. The CDR3 covers 14 residues. The CDR3: CASRSSGVYNEQFF. CDR3 coding DNA: TGCGCCAGCAGGTCTAGCGGAGTCTACAATGAGCAGTTCTTC.

The chain recombines TRBV6-1 with TRBJ1-1; D is perhaps TRBD1 (6 bases). CDR1 is MNHNS and CDR2 is SASEGT in the germline V gene. V lost 7 bases and J lost 6, with 18 bases in between. The CDR3 extends over 14 amino acids. CDR3 loop: CASTPLLGQSEAFF. CDR3 sequence (DNA): TGTGCCAGCACCCCCCTCCTGGGACAATCTGAAGCTTTCTTT.

Comments on this clonotype: A much larger clone lies one base from this, so it may be a read error. The gene calls are TRBV7-2 and TRBJ2-5; TRBD2 matches 9 bases. The CDR3 runs 15 residues. In germline, CDR1 is SGHTA, CDR2 FQGNSA. The CDR3 protein is CASSQGLAFGEAQYF. In DNA form, the CDR3 reads TGTGCCAGCAGCCAAGGACTAGCGTTTGGAGAGGCCCAGTACTTC.

This clonotype was detected ten times or more. The chain is built from TRBV29-1 and TRBJ1-1, with D tentatively TRBD1 (5 bases). Germline V CDR1 and CDR2: SQVTM, ANQGSEA. The CDR3 runs 12 residues. V lost 8 bases and J 4 bases, leaving 14 bases between the germline ends. CDR3 in amino acids: CSTRDGGTEAFF. Here the CDR3 DNA reads TGCAGCACCAGGGATGGGGGCACTGAAGCTTTCTTT.

This clonotype turned up a few times. The chain links TRBV18 to TRBJ1-5; 9 bases are shared with TRBD1. V dropped 8 bases and J dropped 7; count of bases not matched to a gene: 15. The length of the CDR3 is 16 residues. Germline CDR1 is KGHSH and CDR2 is LQKENI. The CDR3 DNA is TGTGCCAGCACCGAAACCGCGACAGGGGGTGGCCAGCCCCAGCATTTT. This translates into CASTETATGGGQPQHF.

This clonotype was picked up a small number of times. V is TRBV28 and J is TRBJ1-1, with D tentatively TRBD1 (5 bases). The CDR3 has 15 residues. Per the germline V gene, CDR1 is MDHEN and CDR2 is SYDVKM. The V gene lost 6 bases and the J gene lost 1 base, with 15 bases spanning the gap. CDR3: CASSHSGYRNTEAFF. The DNA for the CDR3 is TGTGCCAGCAGCCACTCAGGGTACCGGAACACTGAAGCTTTCTTT.

In this sample, this clonotype turned up once. The chain is built from TRBV28 and TRBJ2-1; the D is unclear. The CDR3 is 14 amino acids. Germline V CDR1 and CDR2: MDHEN, SYDVKM. V shed 3 bases and J shed 3 bases, with 9 bases lying between them. CDR3 region: CASSLERIYNEQFF. The CDR3, as DNA: TGTGCCAGCAGTTTGGAGCGAATCTACAATGAGCAGTTCTTC.

This clonotype has a count of ten or more. The chain joins TRBV6-1 to TRBJ1-2, with D uncertain. Germline V gives CDR1 MNHNS, CDR2 SASEGT. This CDR3 spans 11 amino acids. V gave up 9 bases and J gave up 6 bases, with 11 bases separating them. The DNA of the CDR3 is TGTGCCAGGTCGACGGGGAATGGCTACACCTTC. Translating gives CARSTGNGYTF.